This TCR beta chain was recovered during a study of blood T cells in healthy people across ages. A second PCR of 7 to 11 cycles used a sample-barcoded 5' primer and a J-beta primer mix. TCRdb re-called the 5' RACE reads with MiXCR, one entry per CDR3 protein. Of under 2 million distinct CDR3 sequences listed, about 35% are singletons. Sequencing input: blood. This clonotype was obtained from a young woman in good health.

The CDR3 nucleotides read TGCGCCAGCAGCCCGGGACCTAACACGGAGCAGTACTTC. This gives the protein CASSPGPNTEQYF. The chain has TRBV10-1 and TRBJ2-7; D could derive from TRBD1 or TRBD2 (5 bases each). CDR3 length: 13 residues. The germline V gene has CDR1 WNHNN and CDR2 SYGVQD (reference sequence). V lost 6 bases and J 7 bases, leaving 16 bases between the germline ends.